The clone carrying this T cell receptor beta chain has a handful of counts. Researchers made TCR beta libraries by using iRepertoire HTBI primers and running Arm-PCR on CDR3 regions. TCRdb re-called the multiplex PCR reads through MiXCR, storing one row per CDR3 protein. The sample holds 400,000 to 550,000 distinct CDR3 sequences, about 15% seen once. This sample stems from a study of regulatory T cells in long-lasting Graves disease. Sample time point: newly diagnosed GD, antithyroid drugs for less than 3 months. Following extraction of RNA from PBMCs, that RNA was used to make the TCR library. Another study also made use of these data, one on T cells in Graves' hyperthyroidism and ophthalmopathy. This second report adds: Those patients with uncontrolled infection, other autoimmune disease, pregnancy or lactation were excluded.

The sample was peripheral blood mononuclear cells (PBMCs), taken at new diagnosis, from a patient treated with antithyroid drugs. This clonotype was obtained from a woman in her thirties with Graves disease.

The CDR3 region has the DNA TGTGCCAGCAGCCGAGGGACTAGCGGGAGAGATACGCAGTATTTT. Its translation: CASSRGTSGRDTQYF. This rearrangement joins TRBV11-2 to TRBJ2-3, with TRBD2 identical over 14 bases. J lost 5 bases, V lost 5 bases, and 3 bases had no gene match. CDR1 is SGHAT, CDR2 FQNNGV, per germline. CDR3 length equals 15 residues.